This entry features one T cell receptor beta chain sequence. Each donor's blood draw was roughly 10 milliliters of peripheral blood. The authors extracted at least 6 micrograms of total RNA per sample. The data originate from a study of blood T cells in healthy people across ages. A J-beta primer mix and a sample-barcoded 5' primer were used in a second PCR of about 7 to 12 cycles. Tagging of each cDNA molecule was performed by a template-switch adaptor with 12 random nucleotides. TCRdb itself ran the 5' RACE reads through MiXCR, one entry per CDR3 protein. Among roughly 2 million distinct CDR3 sequences, 40% to 55% were seen once, and the ten largest hold more than 2%. The sequence derives from a woman in her thirties or forties in good health. Sequences were obtained from blood.

The CDR3 sequence: CASSYSTTGADTQYF. Here the CDR3 DNA reads TGTGCCAGCAGTTACTCGACGACAGGGGCAGATACGCAGTATTTT. V usage is TRBV6-2 or TRBV6-3 and J usage is TRBJ2-3; TRBD1 matches at 8 bases. V was clipped by 0 bases and J by 4 bases; unmatched bases: 3. The CDR3 sequence is 15 residues long. Germline values: CDR1 MNHEY, CDR2 SVGEGT.